What follows is one TCR beta chain and its context. The specificity of this receptor is unknown. Per-nucleotide qualities are absent, and no much larger clonotype sits a single base away. For sequencing of the TCRbeta CDR3 region, genomic DNA was extracted from the sorted cells. The immunoSEQ Assay was used for sequencing of TCRbeta CDR3 regions. TCRdb re-hosts the immuneACCESS table, in-frame sequences only. Its copies lack some clones; in the studies checked, an unresolved V gene accounts for under half of them, and the cause for the rest is not known. Recorded for this sample are 80,000 to 85,000 clones; about 86% of them occurred a single time. The top ten clonotypes cover approximately 6.5% of the sample. V is clipped by 2 bases and J by 5 bases, and the sequence between their germline boundaries is 16 bases long. From the cysteine through the phenylalanine, the CDR3 covers 15 amino acids. The retained sequence is limited to the CDR3, 45 bases, with the frame set at the first base. CDR1 is given as GTSNPN and CDR2 as SVGIG, both from the germline V gene (reference sequence).

This entry is derived from a study of OX40 agonist ivuxolimab in advanced cancers. About the study as a whole: The costimulatory receptor OX40 (CD134) was targeted by ivuxolimab, a fully human IgG2 agonistic monoclonal antibody. Intravenous ivuxolimab was administered to patients every 2 weeks at six dose levels: 0.01, 0.1, 0.3, 1.5, 3 and 10 mg/kg. Of the approximately 54 patients in dose escalation, around 20 had hepatocellular carcinoma, about 15 had melanoma, 9 had renal cell carcinoma and 9 had head and neck cancer. In the dose-escalation cohort, around four fifths of patients were male, and the mean age was around 60 years, with a range of roughly 20 to 85. Prior anti-PD-1, anti-PD-L1 or anti-CTLA-4 therapy was permitted, and 40% of dose-escalation patients had received checkpoint inhibitors. Partial responses were achieved by three dose-escalation patients, of whom one had hepatocellular carcinoma and two had cutaneous melanoma. Peripheral TCRbeta sequencing aimed to test whether ivuxolimab altered TCR sequence diversity and caused clonal T-cell expansion. The paper reports the monotherapy dose-escalation portion (N of about 51 patients) of the phase I ivuxolimab trial. Paper-wide results and their limitations: Antigen specificity was not determined for the clonally expanded peripheral T cells. Partial responders in the 0.1-3.0 mg/kg groups had among the lowest normalized peripheral clonal expansion, especially among CD8+ T cells. At doses of 0.1 to 3.0 mg/kg, clonal expansion of both CD4+ and CD8+ blood T cells was observed from baseline to week 6. After ivuxolimab, CD8+ T cells had more expanded clones than CD4+ T cells on average. Low levels of normalized T-cell clonal expansion were also shown by some nonresponding patients.

Patients with autoimmune disease history or receiving systemic immunosuppression were excluded from the trial. In every dose cohort, peripheral blood was drawn for TCR sequencing at baseline, cycle 4 day 1, and cycle 7 day 1. Samples came from an open-label, multicenter, first-in-human phase I dose-escalation trial of ivuxolimab. Adults with locally advanced or metastatic melanoma, renal cell, hepatocellular, or head and neck squamous cell carcinoma were enrolled in the trial. Before TCR sequencing, CD4+ T cells and CD8+ T cells from peripheral blood were sorted into separate populations. The sample here was CD4+ or CD8+ T cells sorted from blood, taken in a trial of the OX40 agonist ivuxolimab. The receptor chain draws on TRBV30 and TRBJ2-1; tentative D gene TRBD2, with 7 bases matching. This clonotype was sampled from an adult with an advanced solid tumor such as melanoma, head and neck, liver or kidney cancer. The encoded CDR3 is CAWSSWGGANNEQFF. The nucleotide sequence is given as TGTGCCTGGAGTAGCTGGGGGGGGGCTAACAATGAGCAGTTCTTC.